The rows below give T cell receptor beta chains drawn from one sample of a study of neoadjuvant anti-PD-1 for oral cavity cancer. Sequencing was performed with immunoSEQ multiplex PCR; in TCRdb, only in-frame clones are kept and a portion is missing. The sample has around 68,000 clones; 85% to 90% are singletons. Here the sequenced sample was PBMCs, taken after nivolumab (anti-PD-1) treatment. Receptor source: a person aged 35-79 years with oral cavity squamous cell carcinoma. Each CDR3 is given with its conserved first and last residue. D genes are given only for firm matches. Size tells how often a clone was seen (once, few, many) or the class of an expanded clone, and some rows leave it out.

j_call | clone_size | v_call | d_call | cdr3_nt | cdr3_aa
TRBJ1-2 | NA | TRBV6-5 | NA | TGTGCCAGCAGAAAACCCGGACAGACGATCTATGGCTACACCTTC | CASRKPGQTIYGYTF
TRBJ1-1 | medium-sized | TRBV27 | TRBD1 | TGTGCCAGCAGTGTCTACAGGGGAGGATTTACTGAAGCTTTCTTT | CASSVYRGGFTEAFF
TRBJ1-2 | once | TRBV30 | NA | TGTGCCTGGAGTGGAGGGGGGATTAATGGCTACACCTTC | CAWSGGGINGYTF
TRBJ1-2 | NA | TRBV6-6 | TRBD1 | TGTGCCAGCGCGCCGGGGACAGACTATGGCTACACCTTC | CASAPGTDYGYTF
TRBJ2-7 | NA | TRBV21-1 | NA | TGTGCCAGCAGCAAAGGTGGCGGGAGTTATTACGAGCAGTACTTC | CASSKGGGSYYEQYF
TRBJ2-5 | NA | TRBV30 | TRBD2 | TGTGCCTGGAGTATGCGGGGGGCAAAACTAGCGGCCCAAGAGACCCAGTACTTC | CAWSMRGAKLAAQETQYF
TRBJ2-3 | NA | TRBV29-1 | NA | TGCGGAGGAACAATCACAGATACGCAGTATTTT | CGGTITDTQYF
TRBJ1-1 | NA | TRBV28 | NA | TGTGCCAGCAGTTTCGGGGTCGGGGGCACTGAAGCTTTCTTT | CASSFGVGGTEAFF
TRBJ1-1 | NA | TRBV19 | NA | TGTGCCAGTAGTATGAGGGGGGTCACTGAAGCTTTCTTT | CASSMRGVTEAFF
TRBJ2-1 | NA | TRBV6-5 | TRBD1 | TGTGCCAGCAGCTCTGGACAGGGGGCTAAGTTCTTC | CASSSGQGAKFF
TRBJ1-1 | NA | TRBV29-1 | TRBD1 | TGCAGCGGTTGGGACAGGGGGAGCACTGAAGCTTTCTTT | CSGWDRGSTEAFF
TRBJ1-2 | NA | TRBV6-6 | NA | TGTGCCAGCACCCAGGCACTAGTTAATTATGGCTACACCTTC | CASTQALVNYGYTF
TRBJ1-1 | few | TRBV29-1 | TRBD1 | TGCAGCGCGGACAGGGCGGAGGACACTGAAGCTTTCTTT | CSADRAEDTEAFF
TRBJ2-1 | NA | TRBV16 | NA | TGTGCCAGCAGCCAACAGTCGACAGGACTATACAATGAGCAGTTCTTC | CASSQQSTGLYNEQFF
TRBJ2-7 | NA | TRBV18 | NA | TGTGCCAGCTCACCAGGTGCGTTGAACAACGAGCAGTACTTC | CASSPGALNNEQYF
TRBJ2-7 | NA | TRBV7-6 | NA | TGTGCCAGCAGCCCCACGGGGTTATACGAGCAGTACTTC | CASSPTGLYEQYF
TRBJ1-4 | NA | TRBV7-6 | NA | TGTGCCAGCAGCTTAGCGATAGACCCTGCAACTAATGAAAAACTGTTTTTT | CASSLAIDPATNEKLFF
TRBJ2-7 | NA | TRBV29-1 | TRBD1 | TGCAGCGTTGAAGATCGGGGACAGCCCTACGAGCAGTACTTC | CSVEDRGQPYEQYF
TRBJ2-7 | once | TRBV15 | NA | TGTGCCACCAGCCCAACTTGGACTGCCTACGAGCAGTACTTC | CATSPTWTAYEQYF
TRBJ2-5 | NA | TRBV4-1 | NA | TGCGCCAGCAGCCAAACCGGGCTGCGGACCCAGTACTTC | CASSQTGLRTQYF
TRBJ2-1 | NA | TRBV5-1 | TRBD2 | TGCGCCAGCAGAACCCTAGCGGGAGGGTCTTACAATGAGCAGTTCTTC | CASRTLAGGSYNEQFF
TRBJ1-3 | few | TRBV5-1 | NA | TGCGCCAGCAGCTTGGTGGCAGGCTCTGGAAACACCATATATTTT | CASSLVAGSGNTIYF
TRBJ1-6 | NA | TRBV28 | NA | TGTGCCAGCAGTTTGATCAGGGGAGCTAAGGGTAATTCACCCCTCCACTTT | CASSLIRGAKGNSPLHF
TRBJ2-3 | few | TRBV2 | NA | TGTGCCAGCAGGGCACGCCTGTGGGGGGGCACAGATACGCAGTATTTT | CASRARLWGGTDTQYF
TRBJ1-2 | NA | TRBV2 | NA | TGTGCCAGCATCCGGGGGGCAGAACTAGCTAACTATGGCTACACCTTC | CASIRGAELANYGYTF
TRBJ2-7 | NA | TRBV5-6 | TRBD2 | TGTGCCAGCAGCTTAGCGGGAGGGCCAAAAGAGCAGTACTTC | CASSLAGGPKEQYF
TRBJ2-7 | NA | TRBV7-8 | TRBD2 | TGTGCCAGCAGCCAAGGACTAGTGAGCGAGCAGTACTTC | CASSQGLVSEQYF
TRBJ2-3 | NA | TRBV2 | TRBD2 | TGTGCCAGCAGTGAAGCGCTTGGCGGGGGGGGAGATACGCAGTATTTT | CASSEALGGGGDTQYF
TRBJ2-1 | NA | TRBV27 | TRBD1 | TGTGCCAGCAGTTTAGCCGGGACAGCGAACAATGAGCAGTTCTTC | CASSLAGTANNEQFF
TRBJ1-6 | NA | TRBV6-6 | NA | TGTGCCAGCATTCTAGACGGGCGCCTTGATTATTCACCCCTCCACTTT | CASILDGRLDYSPLHF
TRBJ2-5 | NA | TRBV27 | NA | TGTGCCAGCAGTTTATTTCCCTACCTCAAAGAGACCCAGTACTTC | CASSLFPYLKETQYF
TRBJ1-4 | NA | TRBV30 | TRBD1 | TGTGCCTGGAGTCCAAGACAGGGGTTGACTAATGAAAAACTGTTTTTT | CAWSPRQGLTNEKLFF
TRBJ2-3 | NA | TRBV4-1 | TRBD2 | TGCGCCAGCAGCCAACTTGGGAGCGGGGGCCCAGATACGCAGTATTTT | CASSQLGSGGPDTQYF
TRBJ2-7 | NA | TRBV10-3 | TRBD1 | TGTGCCATCAGCGGACAGGCTGGGGGTCACGAGCAGTACTTC | CAISGQAGGHEQYF
TRBJ2-2 | NA | TRBV18 | NA | TGTGCCAGCTCACTGGCAGGGGCACCCCCGAACACCGGGGAGCTGTTTTTT | CASSLAGAPPNTGELFF
TRBJ1-5 | once | TRBV30 | NA | TGTGCCTGGAGTCGTGAAGGTAATCAGCCCCAGCATTTT | CAWSREGNQPQHF
TRBJ1-5 | NA | TRBV12-2 | NA | TGTGCAAGTCGCTTAGGGACAGGTACCATGAGCAATCAGCCCCAGCATTTT | CASRLGTGTMSNQPQHF
TRBJ2-1 | NA | TRBV29-1 | NA | TGCAGCGTGGTGACTAGCTCCTACAATGAGCAGTTCTTC | CSVVTSSYNEQFF
TRBJ1-2 | once | TRBV7-9 | NA | TGTGCCAGCAGCTTAGAGGCGGCAAATGGCTACACCTTC | CASSLEAANGYTF
TRBJ1-3 | once | TRBV5-1 | NA | TGCGCCAGCAGCAAAATGGACAGTCTCGTTGGAAACACCATATATTTT | CASSKMDSLVGNTIYF
TRBJ1-1 | NA | TRBV28 | NA | TGTGCCAGCGGTGGGGGCTGGAACACTGAAGCTTTCTTT | CASGGGWNTEAFF
TRBJ1-4 | NA | TRBV30 | NA | TGTGCCTGGAGTGTACTTCTGGGCATTCGGAATGAAAAACTGTTTTTT | CAWSVLLGIRNEKLFF
TRBJ1-2 | NA | TRBV19 | NA | TGTGCCAGTCATCCCGTCGGGGTCGGCGGCTACACCTTC | CASHPVGVGGYTF
TRBJ1-2 | NA | TRBV6-6 | NA | TGTGCCAGCAGTTACAGCGAGGGCTACACCTTC | CASSYSEGYTF
TRBJ2-7 | NA | TRBV6-1 | NA | TGTGCCAGCAGTGACAGCAGACCCTACGAGCAGTACTTC | CASSDSRPYEQYF
TRBJ1-2 | few | TRBV5-4 | NA | TGTGCCAGCAGCTTGGCAGGGGCCGCAGGATATGGCTACACCTTC | CASSLAGAAGYGYTF
TRBJ2-1 | NA | TRBV7-7 | NA | TGTGCCAGCAGCTTGGCCGGGGACCCGGCATACGAGCAGTTCTTC | CASSLAGDPAYEQFF
TRBJ2-7 | NA | TRBV11-2 | NA | TGTGCCAGCGCTGGGCGGCATTACGAGCAGTACTTC | CASAGRHYEQYF
TRBJ1-2 | NA | TRBV27 | NA | TGTGCCAGCAGTTTATTGGGGATGGGCTATGGCTACACCTTC | CASSLLGMGYGYTF
TRBJ2-1 | NA | TRBV4-1 | NA | TGCGCCAGCAGCCAAGGAAGGCGGAGGGTAGTCAATGAGCAGTTCTTC | CASSQGRRRVVNEQFF
TRBJ2-5 | NA | TRBV7-2 | TRBD1 | TGTGCCAGCAGCCAAGGACAGGGGCCCCCAGAGACCCAGTACTTC | CASSQGQGPPETQYF
TRBJ2-7 | NA | TRBV5-1 | NA | TGCGCCAGCAGCGCCTCCGGACAGATCTACGAGCAGTACTTC | CASSASGQIYEQYF